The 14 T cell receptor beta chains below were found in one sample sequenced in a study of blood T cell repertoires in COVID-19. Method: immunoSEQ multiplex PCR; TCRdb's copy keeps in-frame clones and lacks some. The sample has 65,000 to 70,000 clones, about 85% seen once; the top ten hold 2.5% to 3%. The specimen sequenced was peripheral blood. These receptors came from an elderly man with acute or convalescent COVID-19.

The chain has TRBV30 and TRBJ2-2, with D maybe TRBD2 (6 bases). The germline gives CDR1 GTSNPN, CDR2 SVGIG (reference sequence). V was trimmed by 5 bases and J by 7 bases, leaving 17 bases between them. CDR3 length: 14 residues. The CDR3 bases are TGTGCCTGGGACCGCGGCGGGCGGGGCGGGGAGCTGTTTTTT. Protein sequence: CAWDRGGRGGELFF.

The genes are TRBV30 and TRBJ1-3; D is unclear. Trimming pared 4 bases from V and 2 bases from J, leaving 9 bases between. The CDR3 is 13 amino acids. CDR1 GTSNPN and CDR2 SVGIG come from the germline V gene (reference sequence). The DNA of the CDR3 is TGTGCCTGGATGTGGGGAGCTGGAAACACCATATATTTT. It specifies CAWMWGAGNTIYF. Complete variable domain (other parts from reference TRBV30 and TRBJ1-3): SQTIHQWPATLVQPVGSPLSLECTVEGTSNPNLYWYRQAAGRGLQLLFYSVGIGQISSEVPQNLSASRPQDRQFILSSKKLLLSDSGFYLCAWMWGAGNTIYFGEGSWLTVV.

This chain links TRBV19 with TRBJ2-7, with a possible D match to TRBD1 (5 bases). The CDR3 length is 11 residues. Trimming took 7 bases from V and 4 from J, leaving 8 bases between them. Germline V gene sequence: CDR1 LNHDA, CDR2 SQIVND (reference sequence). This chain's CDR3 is CASKQGYEQYF. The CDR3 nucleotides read TGTGCCAGTAAGCAGGGATACGAGCAGTACTTC.

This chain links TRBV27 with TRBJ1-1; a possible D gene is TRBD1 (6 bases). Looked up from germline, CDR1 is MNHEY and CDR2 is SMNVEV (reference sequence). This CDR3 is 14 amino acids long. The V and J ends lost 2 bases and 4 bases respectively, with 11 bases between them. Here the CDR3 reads CASSLQGFSTEAFF. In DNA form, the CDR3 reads TGTGCCAGCAGTTTACAGGGGTTTAGCACTGAAGCTTTCTTT.

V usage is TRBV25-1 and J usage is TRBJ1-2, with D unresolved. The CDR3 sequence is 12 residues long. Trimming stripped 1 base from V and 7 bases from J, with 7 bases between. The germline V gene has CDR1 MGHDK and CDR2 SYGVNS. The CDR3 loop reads CASSESSLGYTF. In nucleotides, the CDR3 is TGTGCCAGCAGTGAATCGAGTCTTGGCTACACCTTC.

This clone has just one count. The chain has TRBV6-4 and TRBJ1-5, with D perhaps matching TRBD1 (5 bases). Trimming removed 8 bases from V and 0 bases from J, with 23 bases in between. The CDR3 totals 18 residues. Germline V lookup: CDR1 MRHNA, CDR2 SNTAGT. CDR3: CASGSGDSQPLSNQPQHF. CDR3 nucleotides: TGTGCCAGCGGTTCGGGGGACTCTCAACCCCTTAGCAATCAGCCCCAGCATTTT.

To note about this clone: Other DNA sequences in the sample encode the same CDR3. The CDR3 coding sequence is TGCAGTGCAGGGGCCGGTCAGCCCCAGCATTTT. It specifies CSAGAGQPQHF. The J gene is TRBJ1-5, the V gene TRBV20-1; possible D gene TRBD1, 5 bases. Germline CDR1 reads DFQATT; CDR2 reads SNEGSKA (reference sequence). The V and J ends lost 6 bases and 6 bases respectively, with 9 bases between them. This CDR3 contains 11 residues.

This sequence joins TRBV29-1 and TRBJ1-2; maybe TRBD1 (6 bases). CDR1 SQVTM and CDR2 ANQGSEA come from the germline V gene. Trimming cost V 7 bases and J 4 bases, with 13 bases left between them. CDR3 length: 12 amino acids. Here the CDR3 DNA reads TGCAGCGCTGGGGGCAACTCCTATGGCTACACCTTC. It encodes CSAGGNSYGYTF.

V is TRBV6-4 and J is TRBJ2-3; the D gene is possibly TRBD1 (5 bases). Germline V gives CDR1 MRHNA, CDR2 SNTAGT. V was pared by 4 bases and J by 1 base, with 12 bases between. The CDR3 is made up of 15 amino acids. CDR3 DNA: TGTGCCAGCAGTGTCGGACACGTAGGCACAGATACGCAGTATTTT. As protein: CASSVGHVGTDTQYF.

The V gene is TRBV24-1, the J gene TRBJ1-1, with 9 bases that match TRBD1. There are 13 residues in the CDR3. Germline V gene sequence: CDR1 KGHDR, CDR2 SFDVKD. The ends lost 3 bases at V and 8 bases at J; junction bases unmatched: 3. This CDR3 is CATSDPGQGEAFF. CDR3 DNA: TGTGCCACCAGTGATCCGGGACAGGGAGAAGCTTTCTTT.

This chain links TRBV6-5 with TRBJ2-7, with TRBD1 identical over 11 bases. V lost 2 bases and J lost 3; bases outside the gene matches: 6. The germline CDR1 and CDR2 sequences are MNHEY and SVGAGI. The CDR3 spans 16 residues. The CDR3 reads CASSYRRDRGIYEQYF. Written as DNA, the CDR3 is TGTGCCAGCAGTTACCGCCGGGACAGGGGGATCTACGAGCAGTACTTC.

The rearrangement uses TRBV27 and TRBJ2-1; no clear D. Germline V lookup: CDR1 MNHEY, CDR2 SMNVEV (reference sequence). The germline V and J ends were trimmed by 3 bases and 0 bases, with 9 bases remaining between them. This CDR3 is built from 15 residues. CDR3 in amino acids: CASSFARSSYNEQFF. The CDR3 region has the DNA TGTGCCAGCAGTTTCGCCCGGAGCTCCTACAATGAGCAGTTCTTC.

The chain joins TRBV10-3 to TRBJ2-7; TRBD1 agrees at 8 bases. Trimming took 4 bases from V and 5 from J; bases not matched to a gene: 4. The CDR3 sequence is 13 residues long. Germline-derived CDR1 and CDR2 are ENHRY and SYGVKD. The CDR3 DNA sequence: TGTGCCATCAGTGGGACGACAGGGGACGAGCAGTACTTC. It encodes CAISGTTGDEQYF.

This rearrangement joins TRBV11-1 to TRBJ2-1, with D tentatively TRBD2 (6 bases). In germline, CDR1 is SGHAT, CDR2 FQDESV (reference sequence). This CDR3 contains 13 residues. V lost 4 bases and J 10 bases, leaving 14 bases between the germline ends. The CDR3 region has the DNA TGTGCCAGCAGCTGGGACTCGCGACGGGAGCAGTTCTTC. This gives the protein CASSWDSRREQFF. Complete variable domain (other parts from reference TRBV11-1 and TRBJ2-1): EAEVAQSPRYKITEKSQAVAFWCDPISGHATLYWYRQILGQGPELLVQFQDESVVDDSQLPKDRFSAERLKGVDSTLKIQPAELGDSAMYLCASSWDSRREQFFGPGTRLTVL.